These 13 T cell receptor beta chains came from one sample sequenced in a study of beta chain features in type 1 diabetes. Findings and limits, study-wide: Type 1 diabetes patients had moderately but significantly shorter TCRB CDR3s in all four CD4+ subsets.

cDNA synthesis used the whole RNA isolate, giving expressed TCRB sequences. Clones were sequenced by immunoSEQ multiplex PCR, and TCRdb holds only the in-frame ones, with some missing. The table lists a few hundred thousand clones, 8% to 10% of them singletons. The antigens of these receptors remain unknown. The sequenced sample consisted of central memory CD4+ T cells from blood. The receptors were sampled from a man aged 30-40 years with type 1 diabetes.

J is TRBJ2-7 and V is TRBV6-5, with 8 bases lining up with TRBD2. The V and J ends lost 2 bases and 3 bases, in that order; junction bases with no gene match: 9. The CDR3 runs 16 residues. From germline, CDR1 is MNHEY and CDR2 SVGAGI. The CDR3 here is CASSYPERENRYEQYF. The CDR3 nucleotides are TGTGCCAGCAGTTACCCCGAGCGGGAGAATCGCTACGAGCAGTACTTC.

This clone was detected only a few times. Here the CDR3 reads CASLGTAAAEAFF. For the CDR3, the DNA is TGTGCCAGCTTAGGGACAGCTGCCGCTGAAGCTTTCTTT. The rearrangement uses TRBV18 and TRBJ1-1, with TRBD1 matching 7 bases. This CDR3 contains 13 residues. V dropped 7 bases and J dropped 6; count of bases not matched to a gene: 8. Germline CDR1 reads KGHSH; CDR2 reads LQKENI.

The rearrangement joins TRBV11-3 to TRBJ2-3; TRBD2 matches 14 bases. Germline trimming cut 3 bases from V and 7 bases from J; bases unmatched to any gene: 9. CDR1 is SGHNT and CDR2 is YENEEA in the germline V gene. The CDR3 spans 17 residues. The CDR3 protein is CASSLAGTSGSGYTQYF. CDR3 sequence (DNA): TGTGCCAGCAGCTTGGCCGGGACTAGCGGGAGTGGGTATACGCAGTATTTT.

The chain employs TRBV5-5 and TRBJ2-3; 8 bases are a match to TRBD1. Germline V gives CDR1 SGHKS, CDR2 YYEKEE (reference sequence). Trimming removed 6 bases from V and 4 bases from J; junction bases left unmatched: 13. CDR3 length equals 16 residues. This chain's CDR3 is CASNRASGGFADTQYF. In nucleotides, the CDR3 is TGTGCCAGCAACCGGGCGTCAGGGGGCTTCGCAGATACGCAGTATTTT.

This clone was counted many times. The V gene is TRBV7-9, the J gene TRBJ2-3; possibly TRBD1 for D (6 bases). The germline V gene encodes CDR1 SEHNR and CDR2 FQNEAQ (reference sequence). Trimming pared 7 bases from V and 0 bases from J, leaving 17 bases between. The length of the CDR3 is 16 residues. The CDR3 reads CASKTNTGSSTDTQYF. In DNA, the CDR3 is TGTGCCAGCAAGACTAATACAGGGTCTAGCACAGATACGCAGTATTTT.

The gene calls are TRBV2 and TRBJ1-5, with D hard to call. V shed 4 bases and J shed 1 base, with 5 bases lying between them. CDR1 and CDR2 from the germline V gene are SNHLY and FYNNEI. The CDR3 loop spans 13 amino acids. In nucleotides, the CDR3 is TGTGCCAGCAGTGTGGAGAGCAATCAGCCCCAGCATTTT. The encoded protein is CASSVESNQPQHF. The variable domain in full, with the rest retrieved from reference TRBV2 and TRBJ1-5, is EPEVTQTPSHQVTQMGQEVILRCVPISNHLYFYWYRQILGQKVEFLVSFYNNEISEKSEIFDDQFSVERPDGSNFTLKIRSTKLEDSAMYFCASSVESNQPQHFGDGTRLSIL.

The chain couples TRBV11-2 to TRBJ2-7; 11 bases match TRBD1. Trimming cost V 6 bases and J 1 base; bases outside gene matches: 8. Germline V gene data show CDR1 as SGHAT and CDR2 as FQNNGV. The CDR3 spans 16 residues. In DNA form, the CDR3 reads TGTGCCAGCAGAAAACCCGGGACAGGGGGTTCCTACGAGCAGTACTTC. It is translated as CASRKPGTGGSYEQYF.

In its sample, this clone was seen once. The rearrangement links TRBV7-2 to TRBJ2-7; 8 bases match TRBD2. Germline CDR1 reads SGHTA; CDR2 reads FQGNSA. V lost 5 bases to trimming and J lost 4 bases; unmatched junction nucleotides: 10. The CDR3 has 15 residues. This CDR3 is CASSLGPGGRYEQYF. DNA of the CDR3: TGTGCCAGCAGCCTCGGGCCGGGAGGGAGGTACGAGCAGTACTTC.

V usage is TRBV27 and J usage is TRBJ2-3; 12 bases are shared with TRBD2. This CDR3 has 16 amino acids. Germline CDR1 reads MNHEY; CDR2 reads SMNVEV (reference sequence). J lost 4 bases, V lost 4 bases, and 6 bases had no gene match. The CDR3 here is CASSSRRTSGADTQYF. CDR3 DNA sequence: TGTGCCAGCAGTTCCCGGCGGACTAGCGGGGCAGATACGCAGTATTTT.

This chain connects TRBV6-6 to TRBJ2-5; TRBD1 is a possible D gene (5 bases). The V gene lost 10 bases and the J gene lost 11 bases, with 23 bases spanning the gap. Germline V CDR1 and CDR2: MNHNY, SVGAGI (reference sequence). This CDR3 comprises 13 residues. The CDR3 DNA follows: TGTGCCATCAGGATAAGTAATCAGGGATCGCAGTACTTC. It yields the protein CAIRISNQGSQYF.

This clone was observed a handful of times. The V gene is TRBV19, the J gene TRBJ2-5; TRBD2 aligns across 7 bases. With 5 bases clipped from V and 3 bases from J, the junction kept 6 bases outside the gene matches. Germline V lookup: CDR1 LNHDA, CDR2 SQIVND (reference sequence). The CDR3 covers 14 residues. The CDR3 DNA is TGTGCCAGTAGTCCGGGGGGTCTGGAAGAGACCCAGTACTTC. It encodes CASSPGGLEETQYF.

The rearrangement joins TRBV6-5 to TRBJ1-4, with a weak D call TRBD1 (6 bases). Between the trimmed V and J ends, which lost 2 bases and 8 bases, there was a span of 15 bases. The CDR3 totals 15 residues. Germline V gives CDR1 MNHEY, CDR2 SVGAGI. CDR3: CASSYIGGAREKLFF. CDR3 nucleotides: TGTGCCAGCAGTTACATTGGGGGCGCCCGGGAAAAACTGTTTTTT.

The J gene is TRBJ2-6, the V gene TRBV5-6; D remains unclear. The CDR3 is made up of 15 amino acids. The V end lost 0 bases, the J end lost 2 bases, and 6 bases lay between the germline ends. Germline V CDR1 and CDR2: SGHDT, YYEEEE. The CDR3 is CASSLGYAGANVLTF. The CDR3 nucleotides read TGTGCCAGCAGCTTGGGTTACGCTGGGGCCAACGTCCTGACTTTC.